The subject of this entry is one TCR beta chain. Its antigen remains unknown. The lymph nodes were axillary draining lymph nodes from breast cancer patients. This sample was taken from a study of breast tumors, draining lymph nodes, adjacent tissues. Whole-study results and caveats: Data only fit, rather than demonstrated, lymph node origin of most tumor T cells. Luminal-like breast cancer showed significantly greater tumor-nontumor repertoire similarity than basal-like breast cancer did.

Germline CDR1 reads DFQATT; CDR2 reads SNEGSKA (reference sequence). The CDR3 length is 15 residues. Trimming at V came to 3 bases and at J to 6 bases, leaving 14 bases not matched to a gene. TCRdb re-derived calls from the multiplex PCR reads in MiXCR, one entry per CDR3 protein. The sample contains approximately 150,000 distinct CDR3 sequences, approximately 29% of which appear only once. The sequenced material came from axillary lymph node tissue. The sequence derives from a female donor with breast cancer. Some clones in this sample may be carry-over from other donors' samples. The chain carries TRBV20-1 and TRBJ2-7; 7 nucleotides line up with TRBD1. The CDR3 DNA follows: TGCAGTGCTAGTCGTTTAAGACAGGGCGATACCGAGCAGTACGTC. It translates to CSASRLRQGDTEQYV.